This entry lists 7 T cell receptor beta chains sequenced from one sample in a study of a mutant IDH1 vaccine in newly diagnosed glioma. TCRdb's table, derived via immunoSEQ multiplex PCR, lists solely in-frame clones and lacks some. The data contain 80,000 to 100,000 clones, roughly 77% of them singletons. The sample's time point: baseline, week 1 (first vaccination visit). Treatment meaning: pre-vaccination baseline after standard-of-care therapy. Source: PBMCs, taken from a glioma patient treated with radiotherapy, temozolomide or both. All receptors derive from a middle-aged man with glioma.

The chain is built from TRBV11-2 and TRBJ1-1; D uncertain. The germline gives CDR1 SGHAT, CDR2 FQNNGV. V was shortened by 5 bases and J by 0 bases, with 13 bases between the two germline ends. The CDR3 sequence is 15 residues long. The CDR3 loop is CASSPNSGMNTEAFF. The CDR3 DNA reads TGTGCCAGCAGCCCTAACTCGGGGATGAACACTGAAGCTTTCTTT.

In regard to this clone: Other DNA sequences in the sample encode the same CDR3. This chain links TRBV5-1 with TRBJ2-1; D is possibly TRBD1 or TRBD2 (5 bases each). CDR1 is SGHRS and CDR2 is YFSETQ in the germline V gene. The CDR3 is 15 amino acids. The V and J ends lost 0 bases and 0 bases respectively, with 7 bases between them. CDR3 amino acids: CASSLDGTSYNEQFF. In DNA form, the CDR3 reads TGCGCCAGCAGCTTGGACGGGACCTCCTACAATGAGCAGTTCTTC.

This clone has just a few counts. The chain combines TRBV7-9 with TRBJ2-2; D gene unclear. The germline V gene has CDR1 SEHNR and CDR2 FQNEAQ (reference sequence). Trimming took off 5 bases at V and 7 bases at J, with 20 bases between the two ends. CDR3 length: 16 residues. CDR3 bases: TGTGCCAGCAGCCCGCCCGGGTGGGGATCGGACGGGGAGCTGTTTTTT. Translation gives CASSPPGWGSDGELFF.

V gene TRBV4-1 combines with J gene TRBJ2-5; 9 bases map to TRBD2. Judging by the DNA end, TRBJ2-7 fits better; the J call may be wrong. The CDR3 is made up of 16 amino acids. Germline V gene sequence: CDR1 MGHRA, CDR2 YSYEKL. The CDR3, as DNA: TGCGCCAGCAGCCAAGAAAGGGCTAGCGGGGCGTACGAGCAGTACTTC. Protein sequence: CASSQERASGAYEQYF.

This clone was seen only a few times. This CDR3 reads CASSQAAGSGVTFDTQYF. Here the CDR3 DNA reads TGTGCCAGCAGCCAAGCCGCCGGGAGCGGAGTAACATTCGATACGCAGTATTTT. The chain uses TRBV4-2 and TRBJ2-3, with D perhaps matching TRBD2 (6 bases). Per germline, CDR1 LGHNA and CDR2 YNFKEQ. The CDR3 covers 18 residues. The V and J ends lost 1 base and 6 bases respectively, with 23 bases between them.

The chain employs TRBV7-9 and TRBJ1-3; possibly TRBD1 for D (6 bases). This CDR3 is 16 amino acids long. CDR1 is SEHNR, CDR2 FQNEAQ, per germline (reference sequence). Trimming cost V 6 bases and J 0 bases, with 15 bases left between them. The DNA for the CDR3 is TGTGCCAGCAGATCGCCCCGGGACACCTCTGGAAACACCATATATTTT. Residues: CASRSPRDTSGNTIYF.

The CDR3 bases are TGTGCCAGCAGCCCCCAAGCGGCTAGCGGGAGTTATGAGCAGTTCTTC. It specifies CASSPQAASGSYEQFF. The chain joins TRBV7-2 to TRBJ2-1, with 10 nucleotides matching TRBD2. Germline CDR1 SGHTA, CDR2 FQGNSA. The CDR3 contains 16 residues. The junction had 12 bases not matched to a gene; V was cut back by 5 bases and J by 8 bases.